The 20 T cell receptor beta chains below all came from one sample that was sequenced in a study of cytotoxic CD8 clonotypes in ibrutinib-treated CLL. Measured with immunoSEQ multiplex PCR; TCRdb has only the in-frame clones, and not every one. The data show about 160,000 clones, 84% seen once. The material was PBMCs, obtained after 24 months of ibrutinib treatment. These receptors all come from a human donor with chronic lymphocytic leukemia.

The rearrangement joins TRBV7-9 to TRBJ1-5; D gene unclear. CDR1 and CDR2 from the germline V gene are SEHNR and FQNEAQ (reference sequence). Between the trimmed V and J ends, which lost 4 bases and 2 bases, there was a span of 9 bases. This CDR3 has 14 amino acids. The DNA for the CDR3 is TGTGCCAGCAGCTCCTCTCCTCGCAATCAGCCCCAGCATTTT. The encoded protein is CASSSSPRNQPQHF. Filled out from reference TRBV7-9 and TRBJ1-5, the complete variable domain reads DTGVSQNPRHKITKRGQNVTFRCDPISEHNRLYWYRQTLGQGPEFLTYFQNEAQLEKSRLLSDRFSAERPKGSFSTLEIQRTEQGDSAMYLCASSSSPRNQPQHFGDGTRLSIL.

The chain uses TRBV28 and TRBJ1-5; D is ambiguous. With 5 bases removed from V and 7 bases from J, the gap between germline ends came to 12 bases. The CDR3 is 13 residues long. CDR1 is MDHEN and CDR2 is SYDVKM in the germline V gene. The CDR3 is CASSVPGRQPQHF. DNA of the CDR3: TGTGCCAGCAGTGTACCGGGGAGGCAGCCCCAGCATTTT.

This clone was detected once. This chain joins TRBV4-1 and TRBJ2-3, with 15 positions matching TRBD2. Trimming cost V 1 base and J 4 bases; bases outside gene matches: 9. This CDR3 is 19 amino acids long. The V gene's germline CDR1 is MGHRA and CDR2 YSYEKL. The CDR3, as DNA: TGCGCCAGCAGCCAAGTCTGGACTAGCGGGGGGGCAAGAGCAGATACGCAGTATTTT. Residues: CASSQVWTSGGARADTQYF.

This chain links TRBV4-3 with TRBJ1-1; maybe TRBD1 (6 bases). This CDR3 comprises 13 residues. Trimming removed 0 bases at V and 11 bases at J, with 13 bases between. Germline V lookup: CDR1 LGHNA, CDR2 YSLEER. The CDR3 coding sequence is TGCGCCAGCAGCCAAGAACAGGGTCTCGTGGCTTTCTTT. This translates into CASSQEQGLVAFF.

The chain has TRBV28 and TRBJ2-3; 9 nucleotides match TRBD2. The CDR3 is 15 residues long. Germline values: CDR1 MDHEN, CDR2 SYDVKM. The junction had 13 bases not matched to a gene; V was cut back by 5 bases and J by 10 bases. CDR3 amino acids: CASSPSRFSGSPQYF. Written as DNA, the CDR3 is TGTGCCAGCAGTCCCTCTCGTTTTAGCGGGAGTCCGCAGTATTTT.

The sample holds one count of this clone. The chain employs TRBV19 and TRBJ1-2, with D hard to call. Trimming pared 5 bases from V and 2 bases from J, leaving 9 bases between. From germline, CDR1 is LNHDA and CDR2 SQIVND (reference sequence). CDR3 length equals 13 residues. Here the CDR3 DNA reads TGTGCCAGTAGTTATGCCTTGAACTATGGCTACACCTTC. This codes for CASSYALNYGYTF.

Comments on this clone: Other DNA sequences in this specimen translate into the identical CDR3. The chain carries TRBV7-2 and TRBJ2-5; TRBD2 agrees at 7 bases. The CDR3 loop spans 14 amino acids. J lost 4 bases, V lost 0 bases, and 2 bases had no gene match. Looked up from germline, CDR1 is SGHTA and CDR2 is FQGNSA. The CDR3 spells CASSLAGGRETQYF. CDR3 coding DNA: TGTGCCAGCAGCTTAGCGGGAGGGCGAGAGACCCAGTACTTC.

This clone was detected a few times. The chain joins TRBV4-3 to TRBJ2-2; TRBD1 agrees at 7 bases. The CDR3 runs 15 residues. Germline CDR1 is LGHNA and CDR2 is YSLEER. V gave up 1 base and J gave up 1 base; unmatched junction bases: 0. CDR3 DNA: TGCGCCAGCAGCCAAGGGACAGGGAACACCGGGGAGCTGTTTTTT. It encodes CASSQGTGNTGELFF.

The chain combines TRBV6-1 with TRBJ1-2, with 8 nucleotides matching TRBD1. Trimming at V came to 6 bases and at J to 4 bases, leaving 4 bases not matched to a gene. The CDR3 sequence is 13 residues long. The germline V gene has CDR1 MNHNS and CDR2 SASEGT. CDR3 nucleotide sequence: TGTGCCAGCAGACGCGGACAGGGCTATGGCTACACCTTC. It is translated as CASRRGQGYGYTF.

This chain links TRBV10-3 with TRBJ2-3; the match to TRBD2 covers 9 bases. The V and J ends lost 0 bases and 4 bases, in that order; junction bases with no gene match: 2. The CDR3 sequence is 15 residues long. CDR1 is ENHRY and CDR2 is SYGVKD in the germline V gene. The CDR3 spells CAISESAGGPDTQYF. CDR3 nucleotides: TGTGCCATCAGTGAGTCAGCGGGGGGCCCAGATACGCAGTATTTT.

The V call is TRBV7-2, the J call TRBJ1-4; a weak D match, TRBD1 (6 bases). Germline CDR1 reads SGHTA; CDR2 reads FQGNSA. The CDR3 spans 16 residues. V lost 2 bases and J lost 8, with 18 bases in between. As DNA, the CDR3 is TGTGCCAGCAGCTTAAGTAGTGGGGGCAACGGGGAAAAACTGTTTTTT. Its protein product is CASSLSSGGNGEKLFF.

The rearrangement joins TRBV27 to TRBJ1-5; unclear D gene. Trimming shortened V by 2 bases and J by 6 bases, and 20 bases separated the two germline ends. Germline V lookup: CDR1 MNHEY, CDR2 SMNVEV (reference sequence). The CDR3 length is 17 residues. The CDR3 loop reads CASSLEARRVMSQPQHF. In DNA, the CDR3 is TGTGCCAGCAGTTTAGAGGCGAGGAGGGTAATGAGTCAGCCCCAGCATTTT.

The chain joins TRBV9 to TRBJ2-2, with 8 bases aligning to TRBD1. CDR3 size: 14 residues. Germline V gene lookup returns CDR1 SGDLS and CDR2 YYNGEE. The V gene end was trimmed by 4 bases and the J gene end by 5 bases; junction bases not matched to a gene: 4. The CDR3 nucleotides are TGTGCCAGCAGCACAGGGGGGAGAACCGGGGAGCTGTTTTTT. Its protein is CASSTGGRTGELFF.

The chain couples TRBV28 to TRBJ2-7; 9 positions agree with TRBD1. The V gene end was trimmed by 6 bases and the J gene end by 2 bases; junction bases not matched to a gene: 5. This CDR3 contains 14 residues. Germline V gene lookup returns CDR1 MDHEN and CDR2 SYDVKM. In DNA form, the CDR3 reads TGTGCCAGCAGATTGGGACAGGGCCCCTACGAGCAGTACTTC. Its protein is CASRLGQGPYEQYF. The variable domain in full, completed from reference TRBV28 and TRBJ2-7, reads DVKVTQSSRYLVKRTGEKVFLECVQDMDHENMFWYRQDPGLGLRLIYFSYDVKMKEKGDIPEGYSVSREKKERFSLILESASTNQTSMYLCASRLGQGPYEQYFGPGTRLTVT.

The chain couples TRBV7-9 to TRBJ2-7; no reliable D call. Per the germline V gene, CDR1 is SEHNR and CDR2 is FQNEAQ (reference sequence). CDR3 length: 15 amino acids. Trimming stripped 4 bases from V and 2 bases from J, with 15 bases between. The CDR3 spells CASSYSRATAYEQYF. CDR3 coding DNA: TGTGCCAGCAGCTACTCTCGGGCCACTGCCTACGAGCAGTACTTC.

This clone was recorded a few times. This chain links TRBV9 with TRBJ1-1; D gene uncertain. The CDR3 totals 14 residues. Germline values: CDR1 SGDLS, CDR2 YYNGEE. Trimming stripped 3 bases from V and 1 base from J, with 10 bases between. The CDR3 here is CASSALDGNTEAFF. The CDR3 DNA follows: TGTGCCAGCAGCGCCTTGGACGGGAACACTGAAGCTTTCTTT.

The rearrangement joins TRBV5-1 to TRBJ2-5; D ambiguous. CDR3 size: 14 residues. The V gene lost 4 bases and the J gene lost 5 bases, with 15 bases spanning the gap. Germline loops: CDR1 SGHRS, CDR2 YFSETQ. The CDR3 reads CASSLTTPPETQYF. CDR3 DNA: TGCGCCAGCAGCCTCACAACCCCCCCGGAGACCCAGTACTTC.

V and J are TRBV4-2 and TRBJ2-7; no reliable D call. Germline values: CDR1 LGHNA, CDR2 YNFKEQ. V gave up 0 bases and J gave up 3 bases, with 12 bases separating them. This CDR3 has 15 amino acids. CDR3 region: CASSQEVSRFYEQYF. The CDR3 DNA reads as TGTGCCAGCAGCCAAGAGGTATCCAGGTTCTACGAGCAGTACTTC.

This clone was counted a single time. The rearrangement uses TRBV28 and TRBJ2-1; 7 bases are shared with TRBD2. This CDR3 is 16 amino acids long. Germline CDR1 is MDHEN and CDR2 is SYDVKM. V shed 2 bases, J shed 8 bases, and the junction held 12 bases outside the gene matches. In nucleotides, the CDR3 is TGTGCCAGCAGTTTAAAGCCGGCGGGGGTGGATGATGAGCAGTTCTTC. This encodes CASSLKPAGVDDEQFF.

The J gene is TRBJ2-1, the V gene TRBV4-2; TRBD2 matches at 9 bases. CDR1 is LGHNA, CDR2 YNFKEQ, per germline. The trim removed 4 bases at V and 8 bases at J, leaving 12 bases unmatched. The CDR3 is made up of 16 amino acids. The CDR3 sequence is CASSRQGGGAEDEQFF. For the CDR3, the DNA is TGTGCCAGCAGCCGCCAAGGCGGGGGGGCTGAGGATGAGCAGTTCTTC.